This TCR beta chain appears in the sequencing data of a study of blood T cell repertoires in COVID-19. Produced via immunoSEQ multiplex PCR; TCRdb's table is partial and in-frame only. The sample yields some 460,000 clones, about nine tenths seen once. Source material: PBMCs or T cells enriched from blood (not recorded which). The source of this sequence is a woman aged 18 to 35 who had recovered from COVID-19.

The CDR3 region has the DNA TGCGCCAGCAGCTTTTCCGACAGGGTGGGGAACACTGAAGCTTTCTTT. Encoded protein: CASSFSDRVGNTEAFF. This chain uses TRBV5-1 with TRBJ1-1; 7 bases match TRBD1. The germline V gene encodes CDR1 SGHRS and CDR2 YFSETQ. The CDR3 consists of 16 residues. The trim removed 2 bases at V and 1 base at J, leaving 8 bases unmatched.